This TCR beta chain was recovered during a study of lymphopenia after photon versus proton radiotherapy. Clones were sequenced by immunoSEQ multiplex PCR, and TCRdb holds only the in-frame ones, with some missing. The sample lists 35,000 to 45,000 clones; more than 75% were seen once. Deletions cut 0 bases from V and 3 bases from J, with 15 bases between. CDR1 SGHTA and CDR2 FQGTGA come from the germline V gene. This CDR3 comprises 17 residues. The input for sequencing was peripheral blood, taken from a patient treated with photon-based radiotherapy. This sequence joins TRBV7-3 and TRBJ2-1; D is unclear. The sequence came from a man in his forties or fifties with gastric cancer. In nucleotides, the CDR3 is TGTGCCAGCAGCTTAACCCCCCTCGCTTCCGGCTACAATGAGCAGTTCTTC. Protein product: CASSLTPLASGYNEQFF.